This T cell receptor (beta chain) appears in the sequencing data of a study of blood T cell repertoires in COVID-19. V gave up 3 bases and J gave up 6 bases, with 14 bases separating them. This CDR3 region has 14 residues. CDR1 and CDR2 from the germline V gene are LNHDA and SQIVND (reference sequence). TCRdb's table, derived via immunoSEQ multiplex PCR, lists solely in-frame clones and lacks some. The sample has some 160,000 clones; 84% are singletons. This chain uses TRBV19 with TRBJ1-1; perhaps TRBD1 as D (5 bases). Sequences were obtained from PBMCs or T cells enriched from blood (not recorded which). The sequence was collected from a woman aged 45-59 years who had recovered from COVID-19. CDR3 sequence: CASSITSRAAEAFF. The CDR3, as DNA: TGTGCCAGTAGTATTACGTCCAGGGCCGCTGAAGCTTTCTTT.